The 22 T cell receptor beta chains listed next were all sequenced from one sample in a study of shared clonotypes between healthy human individuals. Generated by immunoSEQ multiplex PCR, the TCRdb table keeps only in-frame clones and is missing some. Here the sample spans some 2.1 million clones, over 85% being singletons. Naive CD8 cells comprised CD45RO-negative, CCR7-positively selected cells, excluding terminally differentiated effector memory CD45RA+ cells. Sequencing input: naive CD8+ T cells sorted from blood. The receptor source for this set is a young man in good health.

The gene calls are TRBV5-4 and TRBJ2-1; D is unclear. With 0 bases removed from V and 3 bases from J, the gap between germline ends came to 7 bases. The germline gives CDR1 SGHNT, CDR2 YYREEE (reference sequence). The CDR3 extends over 14 amino acids. The DNA for the CDR3 is TGTGCCAGCAGCTTGGGGGCTATCTACAATGAGCAGTTCTTC. Its translation: CASSLGAIYNEQFF. Full variable domain (missing parts from reference TRBV5-4 and TRBJ2-1): ETGVTQSPTHLIKTRGQQVTLRCSSQSGHNTVSWYQQALGQGPQFIFQYYREEENGRGNFPPRFSGLQFPNYSSELNVNALELDDSALYLCASSLGAIYNEQFFGPGTRLTVL.

V gene TRBV7-9 combines with J gene TRBJ2-7, with D possibly being TRBD1 (6 bases). V gave up 7 bases and J gave up 0 bases, with 13 bases separating them. Germline V CDR1 and CDR2: SEHNR, FQNEAQ (reference sequence). The CDR3 spans 14 residues. The CDR3 DNA sequence: TGTGCCAGCAACCCGGACAGCTACTCCTACGAGCAGTACTTC. Amino acids: CASNPDSYSYEQYF.

This clone was seen a single time. The V and J genes are TRBV27 and TRBJ1-1; D is possibly TRBD1 (6 bases). The ends were cut back, 11 bases at V and 4 bases at J, with 11 bases in the middle. This CDR3 comprises 11 residues. Germline CDR1 and CDR2: MNHEY and SMNVEV (reference sequence). The CDR3 sequence is CAARGVTEAFF. Written as DNA, the CDR3 is TGTGCCGCCAGGGGCGTCACTGAAGCTTTCTTT.

This chain uses TRBV4-1 with TRBJ1-2; D perhaps matches TRBD1 (6 bases). Germline lookup yields CDR1 MGHRA and CDR2 YSYEKL. The length of the CDR3 is 15 residues. The V end was cut by 0 bases, the J end by 3 bases, with 11 bases between. CDR3 in amino acids: CASSQDWAGDYGYTF. CDR3 nucleotide sequence: TGCGCCAGCAGCCAAGATTGGGCAGGGGACTATGGCTACACCTTC.

V gene TRBV30 combines with J gene TRBJ2-7; unclear D gene. Germline assignment: CDR1 GTSNPN and CDR2 SVGIG (reference sequence). The CDR3 is 15 residues long. V lost 1 base and J lost 0, with 13 bases in between. As DNA, the CDR3 is TGTGCCTGGAGTGCCGGCTCGACGAGCTCCTACGAGCAGTACTTC. This gives the protein CAWSAGSTSSYEQYF.

A word on this clone: Other DNA sequences from this sample encode an identical CDR3 as well. This rearrangement joins TRBV5-4 to TRBJ2-7, with TRBD1 identical over 8 bases. CDR1 is SGHNT, CDR2 YYREEE, per germline (reference sequence). This CDR3 has 14 residues. V gave up 2 bases and J gave up 4 bases; unmatched junction bases: 5. The CDR3 loop reads CASSLGQGGYEQYF. CDR3 in DNA: TGTGCCAGCAGCTTAGGACAGGGTGGGTACGAGCAGTACTTC.

This chain uses TRBV4-1 with TRBJ2-7; no definite D call. The CDR3 loop spans 14 amino acids. V was clipped by 5 bases and J by 8 bases, with 19 bases between them. Germline loops: CDR1 MGHRA, CDR2 YSYEKL. The CDR3 spells CASSEDELGFQQYF. CDR3 in DNA: TGCGCCAGCAGCGAGGACGAGCTGGGGTTTCAGCAGTACTTC.

The chain has TRBV11-2 and TRBJ1-1; D not resolved. From germline, CDR1 is SGHAT and CDR2 FQNNGV. The V gene lost 0 bases and the J gene lost 3 bases, with 8 bases spanning the gap. The CDR3 loop spans 14 amino acids. The CDR3 spells CASSLDFGDTEAFF. CDR3 nucleotides: TGTGCCAGCAGCTTAGATTTTGGCGACACTGAAGCTTTCTTT. The full variable domain, in which reference TRBV11-2 and TRBJ1-1 provide the parts outside the CDR3, is EAGVAQSPRYKIIEKRQSVAFWCNPISGHATLYWYQQILGQGPKLLIQFQNNGVVDDSQLPKDRFSAERLKGVDSTLKIQPAKLEDSAVYLCASSLDFGDTEAFFGQGTRLTVV.

This rearrangement joins TRBV2 to TRBJ1-1; D not certain. The germline gives CDR1 SNHLY, CDR2 FYNNEI. The CDR3 loop spans 16 amino acids. With 3 bases removed from V and 2 bases from J, the gap between germline ends came to 16 bases. CDR3 in DNA: TGTGCCAGCAGTGACGTGGTGGGGATGGGTAACACTGAAGCTTTCTTT. Translated: CASSDVVGMGNTEAFF. Variable domain in full (rest from reference TRBV2 and TRBJ1-1): EPEVTQTPSHQVTQMGQEVILRCVPISNHLYFYWYRQILGQKVEFLVSFYNNEISEKSEIFDDQFSVERPDGSNFTLKIRSTKLEDSAMYFCASSDVVGMGNTEAFFGQGTRLTVV.

The chain recombines TRBV4-2 with TRBJ2-2, with TRBD1 matching over 7 bases. The trim removed 4 bases at V and 7 bases at J, leaving 6 bases unmatched. In germline, CDR1 is LGHNA, CDR2 YNFKEQ. This CDR3 spans 14 amino acids. CDR3 coding DNA: TGTGCCAGCAGCCCTCTACAGGGGAGCGGGGAGCTGTTTTTT. Its protein product is CASSPLQGSGELFF.

The V gene is TRBV19, the J gene TRBJ1-3; a possible D gene is TRBD1 (5 bases). The CDR3 sequence is 14 residues long. V dropped 5 bases and J dropped 8 bases, with 16 bases sitting between them. CDR1 is LNHDA and CDR2 is SQIVND in the germline V gene (reference sequence). CDR3 bases: TGTGCCAGTAGTCCGGAGGGGAAGGGCCACACCATATATTTT. Translated, it gives CASSPEGKGHTIYF.

The V call is TRBV5-4, the J call TRBJ1-5; TRBD1 matches 10 bases. With V trimmed by 4 bases and J by 7 bases, 8 bases remained unmatched. CDR1 SGHNT and CDR2 YYREEE come from the germline V gene (reference sequence). The CDR3 contains 15 residues. The CDR3 reads CASSPDRGQGQPQHF. The CDR3 coding sequence is TGTGCCAGCAGCCCAGACAGGGGGCAGGGGCAGCCCCAGCATTTT. Filled out from reference TRBV5-4 and TRBJ1-5, the complete variable domain reads ETGVTQSPTHLIKTRGQQVTLRCSSQSGHNTVSWYQQALGQGPQFIFQYYREEENGRGNFPPRFSGLQFPNYSSELNVNALELDDSALYLCASSPDRGQGQPQHFGDGTRLSIL.

This chain connects TRBV29-1 to TRBJ2-1; 9 nucleotides match TRBD1. Trimming cost V 7 bases and J 7 bases; bases outside gene matches: 8. The CDR3 totals 13 residues. Germline CDR1 reads SQVTM; CDR2 reads ANQGSEA. The CDR3 is CSAPGQGMNEQFF. DNA of the CDR3: TGCAGCGCTCCGGGACAGGGTATGAATGAGCAGTTCTTC.

The chain is built from TRBV11-1 and TRBJ1-5; D unresolved. This CDR3 is 13 amino acids long. Germline V gene sequence: CDR1 SGHAT, CDR2 FQDESV (reference sequence). V lost 3 bases and J 6 bases, leaving 9 bases between the germline ends. CDR3 protein: CASSLGGSQPQHF. The CDR3 DNA sequence: TGTGCCAGCAGCTTGGGCGGCAGTCAGCCCCAGCATTTT. Filled out from reference TRBV11-1 and TRBJ1-5, the complete variable domain reads EAEVAQSPRYKITEKSQAVAFWCDPISGHATLYWYRQILGQGPELLVQFQDESVVDDSQLPKDRFSAERLKGVDSTLKIQPAELGDSAMYLCASSLGGSQPQHFGDGTRLSIL.

This sequence joins TRBV27 and TRBJ2-2; weak D call: TRBD1 (5 bases). Germline CDR1 is MNHEY and CDR2 is SMNVEV (reference sequence). Deletions cut 1 base from V and 1 base from J, with 10 bases between. The CDR3 runs 16 residues. The CDR3 bases are TGTGCCAGCAGTTTATTAGTTAGGGGGAACACCGGGGAGCTGTTTTTT. The encoded protein is CASSLLVRGNTGELFF.

This chain uses TRBV30 with TRBJ2-3; 8 bases match TRBD1. Germline V CDR1 and CDR2: GTSNPN, SVGIG (reference sequence). J was trimmed by 6 bases and V by 3 bases; bases with no gene match: 14. The CDR3 is 16 residues long. CDR3 DNA sequence: TGTGCCTGGAGCGTAAGAGACAGGGGTCTCTGGGATACGCAGTATTTT. Translation: CAWSVRDRGLWDTQYF.

The chain employs TRBV7-3 and TRBJ2-1, with TRBD2 matching 10 bases. V lost 5 bases to trimming and J lost 4 bases; unmatched junction nucleotides: 5. CDR1 is SGHTA and CDR2 is FQGTGA in the germline V gene. The length of the CDR3 is 15 residues. Written as DNA, the CDR3 is TGTGCCAGCAGCGCGTCAGCGGGGGGGTACAATGAGCAGTTCTTC. Amino acid sequence: CASSASAGGYNEQFF.

As to this clone: This CDR3 is also generated by other DNA sequences in the sample. This sequence joins TRBV27 and TRBJ2-1; 7 bases align to TRBD1. In germline, CDR1 is MNHEY, CDR2 SMNVEV (reference sequence). With 2 bases clipped from V and 4 bases from J, the junction kept 2 bases outside the gene matches. The CDR3 length is 14 residues. Here the CDR3 reads CASSLEGAYNEQFF. The CDR3 nucleotides are TGTGCCAGCAGTTTAGAGGGGGCATACAATGAGCAGTTCTTC.

This clone appeared once. Distinct nucleotide sequences in the sample also encode this CDR3. The rearrangement links TRBV7-9 to TRBJ2-7; possibly TRBD1 for D (5 bases). V was shortened by 1 base and J by 3 bases, with 7 bases between the two germline ends. The CDR3 spans 13 residues. The germline CDR1 and CDR2 sequences are SEHNR and FQNEAQ (reference sequence). The CDR3 DNA reads as TGTGCCAGCAGCTTAGGACAGATCTACGAGCAGTACTTC. Its translation is CASSLGQIYEQYF.

This chain connects TRBV7-9 to TRBJ1-4; 9 nucleotides line up with TRBD1. The CDR3 has 16 amino acids. V lost 4 bases to trimming and J lost 7 bases; unmatched junction nucleotides: 10. Germline V gene lookup returns CDR1 SEHNR and CDR2 FQNEAQ (reference sequence). The CDR3 spells CASSSSPGQGVEKLFF. The CDR3 DNA sequence: TGTGCCAGCAGCTCTTCACCGGGACAGGGTGTTGAAAAACTGTTTTTT.

The rearrangement joins TRBV9 to TRBJ2-7; the D gene is possibly TRBD2 (6 bases). The CDR3 runs 14 residues. The germline gives CDR1 SGDLS, CDR2 YYNGEE. V was shortened by 0 bases and J by 7 bases, with 14 bases between the two germline ends. The CDR3 region is CASSVGGDPLEQYF. The CDR3 DNA reads TGTGCCAGCAGCGTAGGGGGGGACCCCTTGGAGCAGTACTTC.

This chain joins TRBV2 and TRBJ1-5, with D possibly being TRBD1 (6 bases). Germline lookup yields CDR1 SNHLY and CDR2 FYNNEI. The V end lost 6 bases, the J end lost 5 bases, and 17 bases lay between the germline ends. The CDR3 consists of 15 residues. The CDR3 is CASSEQGFMDQPQHF. CDR3 nucleotides: TGTGCCAGCAGCGAGCAGGGGTTTATGGATCAGCCCCAGCATTTT.